This T cell receptor beta chain was found in a study of T cells in Graves' hyperthyroidism and ophthalmopathy. Amplified TCR beta CDR3 regions derived from RNA transcripts. An initial round of RT-PCR targeting the TCR CDR3 relied on the HTBI primer set. TCRdb itself ran the multiplex PCR reads through MiXCR, one entry per CDR3 protein. Counted here are about 580,000 distinct CDR3 sequences, around 42% occurring once; the ten biggest clones make up around 7.7%. Study-level results: Blood samples included most of the expanded thyroid clonotypes exceeding 0.001.

A single count supports this clonotype. Its antigen is unknown. The hyperthyroidism was newly diagnosed and had lasted under 2 months; the patients were aged 18 to 65. From germline, CDR1 is DFQATT and CDR2 SNEGSKA (reference sequence). Trimming took 1 base from V and 7 from J; bases not matched to a gene: 11. The CDR3 totals 16 residues. Sequenced material: peripheral blood or thyroid tissue (not recorded which). This rearrangement joins TRBV20-1 to TRBJ1-4; 8 nucleotides align to TRBD1. The TCR sequence derives from a young woman with Graves' hyperthyroidism. The CDR3 protein is CSARASDRGGSEKLFF. The CDR3 DNA is TGCAGTGCTAGAGCATCCGACAGGGGAGGAAGTGAAAAACTGTTTTTT.